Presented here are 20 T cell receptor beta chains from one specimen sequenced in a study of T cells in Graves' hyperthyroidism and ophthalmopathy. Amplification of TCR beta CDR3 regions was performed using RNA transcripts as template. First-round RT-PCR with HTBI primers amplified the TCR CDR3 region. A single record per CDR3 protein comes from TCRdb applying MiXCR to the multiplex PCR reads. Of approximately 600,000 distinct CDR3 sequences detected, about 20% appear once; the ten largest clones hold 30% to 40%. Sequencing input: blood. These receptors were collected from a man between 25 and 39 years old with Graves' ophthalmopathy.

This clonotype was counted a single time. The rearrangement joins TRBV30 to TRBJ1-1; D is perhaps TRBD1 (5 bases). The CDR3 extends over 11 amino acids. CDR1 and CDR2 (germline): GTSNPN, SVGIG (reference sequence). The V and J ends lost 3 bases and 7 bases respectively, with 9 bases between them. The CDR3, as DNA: TGTGCCTGGAGATCCGGGGGTGAAGCTTTCTTT. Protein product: CAWRSGGEAFF.

CDR3 DNA: TGTGCCATCAGCGGAGCGGGCTCCTACAATGAGCAGTTCTTC. Protein sequence: CAISGAGSYNEQFF. The rearrangement joins TRBV10-3 to TRBJ2-1; possible D gene TRBD2, 6 bases. V lost 6 bases and J 0 bases, leaving 9 bases between the germline ends. The V gene's germline CDR1 is ENHRY and CDR2 SYGVKD. The CDR3 spans 14 residues.

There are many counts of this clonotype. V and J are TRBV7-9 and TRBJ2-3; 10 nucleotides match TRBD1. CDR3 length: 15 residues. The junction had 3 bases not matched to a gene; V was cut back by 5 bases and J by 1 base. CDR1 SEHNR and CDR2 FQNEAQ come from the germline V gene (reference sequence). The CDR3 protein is CASSIGTGGTDTQYF. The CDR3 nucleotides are TGTGCCAGCAGCATTGGGACAGGGGGCACAGATACGCAGTATTTT.

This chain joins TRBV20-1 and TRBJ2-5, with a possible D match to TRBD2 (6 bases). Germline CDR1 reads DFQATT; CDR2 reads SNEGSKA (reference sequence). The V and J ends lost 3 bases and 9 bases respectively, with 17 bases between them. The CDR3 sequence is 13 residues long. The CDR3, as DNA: TGCAGTGCTAGTGGGGCACGGACGGGGGCCCAGTACTTC. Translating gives CSASGARTGAQYF.

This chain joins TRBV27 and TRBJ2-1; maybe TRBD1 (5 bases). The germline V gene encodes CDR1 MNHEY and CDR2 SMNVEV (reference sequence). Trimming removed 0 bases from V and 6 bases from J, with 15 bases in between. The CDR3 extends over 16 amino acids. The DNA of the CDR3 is TGTGCCAGCAGTTTATCGAGGCAGGGTGGGCGCAATGAGCAGTTCTTC. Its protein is CASSLSRQGGRNEQFF.

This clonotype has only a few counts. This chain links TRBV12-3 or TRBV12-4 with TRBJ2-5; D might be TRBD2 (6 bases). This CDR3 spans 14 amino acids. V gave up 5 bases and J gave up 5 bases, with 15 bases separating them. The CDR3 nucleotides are TGTGCCAGCAGTCAATCCCCGGGGAGGGAGACCCAGTACTTC. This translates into CASSQSPGRETQYF.

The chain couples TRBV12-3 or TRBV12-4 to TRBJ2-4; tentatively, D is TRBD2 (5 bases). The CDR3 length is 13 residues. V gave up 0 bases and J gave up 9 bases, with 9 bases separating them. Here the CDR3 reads CASSLAGSGIQYF. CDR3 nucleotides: TGTGCCAGCAGTTTAGCGGGGAGCGGCATTCAGTACTTC.

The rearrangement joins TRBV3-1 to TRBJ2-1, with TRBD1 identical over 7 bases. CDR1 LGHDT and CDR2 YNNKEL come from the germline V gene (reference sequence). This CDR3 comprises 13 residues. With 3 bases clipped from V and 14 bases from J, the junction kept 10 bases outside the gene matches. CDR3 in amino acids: CASSHYRGADKFF. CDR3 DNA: TGTGCCAGCAGCCACTACAGGGGCGCAGATAAGTTCTTC.

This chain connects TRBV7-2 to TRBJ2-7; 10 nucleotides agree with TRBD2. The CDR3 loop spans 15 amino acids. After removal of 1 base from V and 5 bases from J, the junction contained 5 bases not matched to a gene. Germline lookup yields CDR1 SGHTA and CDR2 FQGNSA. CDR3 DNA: TGTGCCAGCAGCTTAGTGGCTAGCGGGAGCCACGAGCAGTACTTC. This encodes CASSLVASGSHEQYF. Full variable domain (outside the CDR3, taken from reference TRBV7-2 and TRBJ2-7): GAGVSQSPSNKVTEKGKDVELRCDPISGHTALYWYRQSLGQGLEFLIYFQGNSAPDKSGLPSDRFSAERTGGSVSTLTIQRTQQEDSAVYLCASSLVASGSHEQYFGPGTRLTVT.

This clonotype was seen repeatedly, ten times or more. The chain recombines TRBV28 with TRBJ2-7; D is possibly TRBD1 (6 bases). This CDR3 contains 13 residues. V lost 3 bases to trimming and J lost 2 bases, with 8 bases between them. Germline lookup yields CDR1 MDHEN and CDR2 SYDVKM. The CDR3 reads CASSLTGAYEQYF. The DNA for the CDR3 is TGTGCCAGCAGTTTGACAGGAGCCTACGAGCAGTACTTC.

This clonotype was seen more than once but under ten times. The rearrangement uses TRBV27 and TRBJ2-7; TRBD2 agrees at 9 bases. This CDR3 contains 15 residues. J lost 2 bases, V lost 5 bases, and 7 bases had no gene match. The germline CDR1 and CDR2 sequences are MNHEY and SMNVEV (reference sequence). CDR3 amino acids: CASSPISGSPYEQYF. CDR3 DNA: TGTGCCAGCAGTCCCATTAGCGGGAGCCCCTACGAGCAGTACTTC.

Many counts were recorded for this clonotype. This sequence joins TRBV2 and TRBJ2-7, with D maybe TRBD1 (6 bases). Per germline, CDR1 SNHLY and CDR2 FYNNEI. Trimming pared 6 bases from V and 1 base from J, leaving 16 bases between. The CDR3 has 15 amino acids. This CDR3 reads CASRRSGTYSYEQYF. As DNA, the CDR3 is TGTGCCAGCAGACGCTCCGGGACATATTCCTACGAGCAGTACTTC. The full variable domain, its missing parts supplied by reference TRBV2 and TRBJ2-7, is EPEVTQTPSHQVTQMGQEVILRCVPISNHLYFYWYRQILGQKVEFLVSFYNNEISEKSEIFDDQFSVERPDGSNFTLKIRSTKLEDSAMYFCASRRSGTYSYEQYFGPGTRLTVT.

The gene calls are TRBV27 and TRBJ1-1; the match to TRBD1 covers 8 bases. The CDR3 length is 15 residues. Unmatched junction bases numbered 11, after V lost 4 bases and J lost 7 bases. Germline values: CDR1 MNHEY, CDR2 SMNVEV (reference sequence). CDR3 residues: CASSSLTQGVDEAFF. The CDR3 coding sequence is TGTGCCAGCAGTTCACTAACACAGGGGGTGGATGAAGCTTTCTTT.

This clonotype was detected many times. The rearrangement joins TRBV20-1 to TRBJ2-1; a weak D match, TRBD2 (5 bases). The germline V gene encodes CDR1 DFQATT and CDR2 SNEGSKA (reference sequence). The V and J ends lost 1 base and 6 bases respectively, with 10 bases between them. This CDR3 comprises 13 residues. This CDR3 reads CSARAPAVNEQFF. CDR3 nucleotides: TGCAGTGCTAGAGCCCCAGCGGTCAATGAGCAGTTCTTC.

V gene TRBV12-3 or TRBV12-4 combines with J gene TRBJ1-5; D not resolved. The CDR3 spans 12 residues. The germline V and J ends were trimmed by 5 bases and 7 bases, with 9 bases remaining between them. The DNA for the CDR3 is TGTGCCAGCAGTGCTACTAGCCAGCCCCAGCATTTT. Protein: CASSATSQPQHF.

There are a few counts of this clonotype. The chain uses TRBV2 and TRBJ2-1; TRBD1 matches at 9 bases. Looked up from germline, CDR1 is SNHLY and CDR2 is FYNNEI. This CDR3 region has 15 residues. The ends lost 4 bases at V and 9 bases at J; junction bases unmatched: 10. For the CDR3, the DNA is TGTGCCAGCAGTGTACAGGGGGCGCTATCCCCTGAGCAGTTCTTC. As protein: CASSVQGALSPEQFF.

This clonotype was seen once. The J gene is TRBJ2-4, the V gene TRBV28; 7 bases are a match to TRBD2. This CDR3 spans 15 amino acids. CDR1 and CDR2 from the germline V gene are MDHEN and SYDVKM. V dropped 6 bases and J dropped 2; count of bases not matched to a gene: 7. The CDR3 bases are TGTGCCAGCAGACCACCAGCGGGGTCCAAAAACATTCAGTACTTC. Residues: CASRPPAGSKNIQYF.

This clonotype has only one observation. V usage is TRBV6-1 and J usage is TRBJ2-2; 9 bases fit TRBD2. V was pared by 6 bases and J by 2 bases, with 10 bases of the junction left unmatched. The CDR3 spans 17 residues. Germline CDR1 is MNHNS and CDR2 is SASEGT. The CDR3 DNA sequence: TGTGCCAGCAGACTGGGTCCCCTAGCGGGAAACACCGGGGAGCTGTTTTTT. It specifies CASRLGPLAGNTGELFF.

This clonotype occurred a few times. The CDR3 bases are TGTGCCAGCAGCGTAGAGGGGACAGGGAACACCGGGGAGCTGTTTTTT. Translation gives CASSVEGTGNTGELFF. The chain employs TRBV9 and TRBJ2-2, with 8 bases lining up with TRBD1. After removal of 0 bases from V and 1 base from J, the junction contained 2 bases not matched to a gene. This CDR3 has 16 residues. Germline CDR1 SGDLS, CDR2 YYNGEE. Filled out from reference TRBV9 and TRBJ2-2, the complete variable domain reads DSGVTQTPKHLITATGQRVTLRCSPRSGDLSVYWYQQSLDQGLQFLIQYYNGEERAKGNILERFSAQQFPDLHSELNLSSLELGDSALYFCASSVEGTGNTGELFFGEGSRLTVL.

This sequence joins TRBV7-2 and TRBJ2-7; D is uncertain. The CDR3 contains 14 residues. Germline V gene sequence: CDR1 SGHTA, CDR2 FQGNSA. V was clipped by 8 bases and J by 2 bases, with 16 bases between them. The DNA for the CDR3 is TGTGCCAGCGGACCCGGCCTACGGGCCTACGAGCAGTACTTC. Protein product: CASGPGLRAYEQYF. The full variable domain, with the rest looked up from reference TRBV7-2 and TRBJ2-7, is GAGVSQSPSNKVTEKGKDVELRCDPISGHTALYWYRQSLGQGLEFLIYFQGNSAPDKSGLPSDRFSAERTGGSVSTLTIQRTQQEDSAVYLCASGPGLRAYEQYFGPGTRLTVT.